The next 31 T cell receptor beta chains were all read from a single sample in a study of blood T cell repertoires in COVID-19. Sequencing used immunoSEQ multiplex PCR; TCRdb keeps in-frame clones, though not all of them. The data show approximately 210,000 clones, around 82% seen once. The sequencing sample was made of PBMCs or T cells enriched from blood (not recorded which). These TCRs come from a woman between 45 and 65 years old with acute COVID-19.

CDR3 protein: CASSSTSIGTGNNQPQHF. DNA of the CDR3: TGTGCCAGCAGTTCCACCAGCATAGGGACAGGGAACAATCAGCCCCAGCATTTT. The chain employs TRBV28 and TRBJ1-5, with 9 bases that match TRBD1. This CDR3 has 18 residues. Trimming removed 4 bases from V and 3 bases from J; junction bases left unmatched: 13. CDR1 is MDHEN and CDR2 is SYDVKM in the germline V gene.

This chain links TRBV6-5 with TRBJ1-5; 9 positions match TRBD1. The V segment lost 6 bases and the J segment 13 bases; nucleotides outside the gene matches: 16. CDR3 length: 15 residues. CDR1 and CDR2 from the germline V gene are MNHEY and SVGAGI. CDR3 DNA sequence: TGTGCCAGCAGGTCAACTGGGACAGGGAAAGGGGTTCAGCATTTT. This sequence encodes CASRSTGTGKGVQHF.

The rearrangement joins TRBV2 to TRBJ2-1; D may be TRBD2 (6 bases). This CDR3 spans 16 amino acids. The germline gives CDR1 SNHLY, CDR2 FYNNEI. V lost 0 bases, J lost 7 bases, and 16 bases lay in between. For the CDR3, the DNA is TGTGCCAGCAGTGAAGCGCGGGGCGGATCCCGAAATGAGCAGTTCTTC. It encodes CASSEARGGSRNEQFF. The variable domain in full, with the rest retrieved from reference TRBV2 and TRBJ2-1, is EPEVTQTPSHQVTQMGQEVILRCVPISNHLYFYWYRQILGQKVEFLVSFYNNEISEKSEIFDDQFSVERPDGSNFTLKIRSTKLEDSAMYFCASSEARGGSRNEQFFGPGTRLTVL.

The CDR3: CASSLDLSGGTDTQYF. The CDR3 DNA sequence: TGTGCCAGCAGCTTAGATTTAAGCGGGGGCACAGATACGCAGTATTTT. The chain uses TRBV11-3 and TRBJ2-3; 7 bases line up with TRBD2. V lost 0 bases, J lost 1 base, and 4 bases stayed unmatched. The CDR3 extends over 16 amino acids. CDR1 is SGHNT, CDR2 YENEEA, per germline.

CDR3 DNA: TGCGCCAGCAGCTGGGGGACAGGGATGACCGGGGAGCTGTTTTTT. Protein sequence: CASSWGTGMTGELFF. The chain joins TRBV5-1 to TRBJ2-2; 9 nucleotides agree with TRBD1. CDR3 length equals 15 residues. Trimming at V came to 3 bases and at J to 5 bases, leaving 5 bases not matched to a gene. Per the germline V gene, CDR1 is SGHRS and CDR2 is YFSETQ.

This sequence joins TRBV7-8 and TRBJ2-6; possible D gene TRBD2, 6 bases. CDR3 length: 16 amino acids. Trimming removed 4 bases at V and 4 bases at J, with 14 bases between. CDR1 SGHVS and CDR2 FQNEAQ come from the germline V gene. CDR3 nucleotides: TGTGCCAGCAGCTGGCCGGGGGAAACCGGGGCCAACGTCCTGACTTTC. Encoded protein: CASSWPGETGANVLTF.

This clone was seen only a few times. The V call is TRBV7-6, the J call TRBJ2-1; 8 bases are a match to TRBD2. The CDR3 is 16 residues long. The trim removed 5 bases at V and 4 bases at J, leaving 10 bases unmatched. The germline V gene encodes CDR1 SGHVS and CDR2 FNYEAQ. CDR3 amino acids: CASSRSSSGFYNEQFF. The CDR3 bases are TGTGCCAGCAGCCGTTCCTCTAGCGGGTTTTACAATGAGCAGTTCTTC.

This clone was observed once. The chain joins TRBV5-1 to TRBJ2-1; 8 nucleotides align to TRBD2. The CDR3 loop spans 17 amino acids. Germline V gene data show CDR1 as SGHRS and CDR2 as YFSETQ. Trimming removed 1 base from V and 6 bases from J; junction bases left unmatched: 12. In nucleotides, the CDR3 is TGCGCCAGCAGCTTGTCTCGGGGGAGCGGGGGAACCAATGAGCAGTTCTTC. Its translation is CASSLSRGSGGTNEQFF.

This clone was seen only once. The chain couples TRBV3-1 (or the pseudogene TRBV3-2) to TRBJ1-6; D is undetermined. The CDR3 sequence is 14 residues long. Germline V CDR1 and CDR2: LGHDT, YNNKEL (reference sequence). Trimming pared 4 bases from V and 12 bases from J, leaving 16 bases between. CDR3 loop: CASSPPGEREPLHF. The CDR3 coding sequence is TGTGCCAGCAGCCCCCCCGGGGAGAGGGAACCCCTCCACTTT.

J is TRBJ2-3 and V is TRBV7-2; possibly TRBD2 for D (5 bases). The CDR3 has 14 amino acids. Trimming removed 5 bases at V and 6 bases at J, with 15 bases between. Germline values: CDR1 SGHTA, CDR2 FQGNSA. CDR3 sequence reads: CASSKGLAGDTQYF. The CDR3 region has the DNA TGTGCCAGCAGCAAAGGCCTAGCAGGCGATACGCAGTATTTT.

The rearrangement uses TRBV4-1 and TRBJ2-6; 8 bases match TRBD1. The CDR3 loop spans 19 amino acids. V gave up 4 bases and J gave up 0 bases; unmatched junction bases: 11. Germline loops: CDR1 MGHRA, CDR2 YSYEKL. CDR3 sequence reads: CASSPSPTGASSGANVLTF. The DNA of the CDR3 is TGCGCCAGCAGCCCCAGCCCGACAGGGGCGAGCTCTGGGGCCAACGTCCTGACTTTC.

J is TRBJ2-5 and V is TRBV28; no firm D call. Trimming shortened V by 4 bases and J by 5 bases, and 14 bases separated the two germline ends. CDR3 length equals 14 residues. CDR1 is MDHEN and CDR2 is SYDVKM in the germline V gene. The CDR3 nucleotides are TGTGCCAGCAGTTCCCCCAATGAGAAGGAGACCCAGTACTTC. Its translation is CASSSPNEKETQYF.

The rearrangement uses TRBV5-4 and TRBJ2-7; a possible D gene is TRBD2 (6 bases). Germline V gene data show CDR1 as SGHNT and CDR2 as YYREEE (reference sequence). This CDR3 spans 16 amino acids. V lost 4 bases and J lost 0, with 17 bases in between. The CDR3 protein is CASSRGGTSSSYEQYV. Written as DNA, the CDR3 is TGTGCCAGCAGCCGAGGTGGGACTTCGAGCTCCTACGAGCAGTACGTC.

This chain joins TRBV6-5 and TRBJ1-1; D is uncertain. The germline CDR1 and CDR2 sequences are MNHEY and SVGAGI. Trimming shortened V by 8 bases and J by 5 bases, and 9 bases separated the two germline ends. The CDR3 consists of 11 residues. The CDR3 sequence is CASVAGTEAFF. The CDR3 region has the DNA TGTGCCAGCGTCGCGGGGACTGAAGCTTTCTTT.

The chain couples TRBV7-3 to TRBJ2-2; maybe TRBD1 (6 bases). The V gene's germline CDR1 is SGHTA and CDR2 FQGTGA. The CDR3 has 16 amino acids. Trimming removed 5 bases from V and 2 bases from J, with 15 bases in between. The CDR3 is CASSRSGTPNTGELFF. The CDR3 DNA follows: TGTGCCAGCAGCCGTTCAGGGACACCTAACACCGGGGAGCTGTTTTTT. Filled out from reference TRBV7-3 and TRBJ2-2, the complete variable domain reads GAGVSQTPSNKVTEKGKYVELRCDPISGHTALYWYRQSLGQGPEFLIYFQGTGAADDSGLPNDRFFAVRPEGSVSTLKIQRTERGDSAVYLCASSRSGTPNTGELFFGEGSRLTVL.

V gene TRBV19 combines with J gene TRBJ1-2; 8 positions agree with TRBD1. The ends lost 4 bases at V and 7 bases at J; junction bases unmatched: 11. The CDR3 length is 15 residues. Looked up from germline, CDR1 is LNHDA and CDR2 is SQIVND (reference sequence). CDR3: CASSNTGQGGFGYTF. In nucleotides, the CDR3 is TGTGCCAGTAGTAATACCGGACAGGGAGGTTTTGGCTACACCTTC.

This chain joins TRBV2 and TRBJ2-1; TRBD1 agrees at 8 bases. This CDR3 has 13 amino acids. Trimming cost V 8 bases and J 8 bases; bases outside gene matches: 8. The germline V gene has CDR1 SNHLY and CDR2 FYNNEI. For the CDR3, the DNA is TGTGCCAGCTACCAGACAGGGGATGATGAGCAGTTCTTC. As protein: CASYQTGDDEQFF.

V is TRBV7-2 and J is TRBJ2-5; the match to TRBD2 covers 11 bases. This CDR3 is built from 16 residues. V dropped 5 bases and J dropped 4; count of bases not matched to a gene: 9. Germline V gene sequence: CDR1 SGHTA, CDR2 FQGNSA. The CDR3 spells CASSPGLAGGRETQYF. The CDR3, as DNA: TGTGCCAGCAGCCCCGGGTTAGCGGGGGGGCGAGAGACCCAGTACTTC.

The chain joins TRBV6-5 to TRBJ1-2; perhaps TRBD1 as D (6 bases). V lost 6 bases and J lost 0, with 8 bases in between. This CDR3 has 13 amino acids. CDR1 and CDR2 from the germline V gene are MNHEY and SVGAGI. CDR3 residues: CASRGTTNYGYTF. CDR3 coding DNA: TGTGCCAGCAGGGGGACAACTAACTATGGCTACACCTTC.

CDR3 in amino acids: CASSLGGTGVTGELFF. For the CDR3, the DNA is TGCGCCAGCAGCCTCGGGGGTACAGGGGTCACCGGGGAGCTGTTTTTT. J is TRBJ2-2 and V is TRBV4-1, with a weak D call TRBD1 (7 bases). This CDR3 has 16 residues. Germline loops: CDR1 MGHRA, CDR2 YSYEKL. V was trimmed by 4 bases and J by 4 bases, leaving 16 bases between them.

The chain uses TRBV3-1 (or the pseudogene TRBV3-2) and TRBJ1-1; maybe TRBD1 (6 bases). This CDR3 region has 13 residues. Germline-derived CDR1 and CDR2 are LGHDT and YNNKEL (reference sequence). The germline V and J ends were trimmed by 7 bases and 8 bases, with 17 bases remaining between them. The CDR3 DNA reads TGTGCCAGCAACCAGGGGAGCAACCGAGAAGCTTTCTTT. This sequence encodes CASNQGSNREAFF.

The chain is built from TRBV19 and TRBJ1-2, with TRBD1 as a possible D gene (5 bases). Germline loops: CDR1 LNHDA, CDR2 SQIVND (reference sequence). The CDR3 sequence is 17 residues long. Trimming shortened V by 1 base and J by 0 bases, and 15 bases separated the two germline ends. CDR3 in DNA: TGTGCCAGTAGTATAGTTATGACAGCTATGACTAACTATGGCTACACCTTC. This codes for CASSIVMTAMTNYGYTF.

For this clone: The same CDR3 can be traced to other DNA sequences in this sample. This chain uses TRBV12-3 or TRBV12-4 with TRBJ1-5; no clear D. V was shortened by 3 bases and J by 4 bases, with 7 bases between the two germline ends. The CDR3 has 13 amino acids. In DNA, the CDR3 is TGTGCCAGCAGTTTGGCGGATAATCAGCCCCAGCATTTT. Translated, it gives CASSLADNQPQHF.

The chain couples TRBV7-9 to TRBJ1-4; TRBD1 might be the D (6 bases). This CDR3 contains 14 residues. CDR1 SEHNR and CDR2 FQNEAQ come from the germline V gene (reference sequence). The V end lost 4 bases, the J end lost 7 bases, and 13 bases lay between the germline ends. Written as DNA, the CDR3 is TGTGCCAGCAGCTCTACTTGGACAGCTGAAAAACTGTTTTTT. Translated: CASSSTWTAEKLFF. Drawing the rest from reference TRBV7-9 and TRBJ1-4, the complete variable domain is DTGVSQNPRHKITKRGQNVTFRCDPISEHNRLYWYRQTLGQGPEFLTYFQNEAQLEKSRLLSDRFSAERPKGSFSTLEIQRTEQGDSAMYLCASSSTWTAEKLFFGSGTQLSVL.

The CDR3 region has the DNA TGTGCCAGCAGCTTAGATCGCAGGGGGCAAGCCAAAAACATTCAGTACTTC. As protein: CASSLDRRGQAKNIQYF. This sequence joins TRBV11-2 and TRBJ2-4; 8 bases agree with TRBD1. The CDR3 has 17 residues. CDR1 and CDR2 from the germline V gene are SGHAT and FQNNGV. V was clipped by 0 bases and J by 0 bases; unmatched bases: 4.

The CDR3 DNA reads as TGTGCCAGCACCCCGGGAGGGTATAATTCACCCCTCCACTTT. Translating gives CASTPGGYNSPLHF. V is TRBV28 and J is TRBJ1-6; D unresolved. In germline, CDR1 is MDHEN, CDR2 SYDVKM. This CDR3 has 14 amino acids. The V end lost 7 bases, the J end lost 4 bases, and 11 bases lay between the germline ends.

The CDR3 is CASTYLGTRTLLSYNEQFF. The CDR3 coding sequence is TGTGCCAGCACCTACCTGGGGACAAGAACCCTTCTCTCCTACAATGAGCAGTTCTTC. This rearrangement joins TRBV28 to TRBJ2-1, with TRBD1 as a possible D gene (6 bases). CDR3 length: 19 residues. Germline V lookup: CDR1 MDHEN, CDR2 SYDVKM. Trimming shortened V by 7 bases and J by 0 bases, and 25 bases separated the two germline ends.

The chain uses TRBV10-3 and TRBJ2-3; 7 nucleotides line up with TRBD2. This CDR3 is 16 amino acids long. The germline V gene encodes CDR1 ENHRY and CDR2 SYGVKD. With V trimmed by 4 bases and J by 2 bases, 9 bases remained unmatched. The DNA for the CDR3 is TGTGCCATCAGTGGGGGTTCGCGGGGGACCACAGATACGCAGTATTTT. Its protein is CAISGGSRGTTDTQYF.

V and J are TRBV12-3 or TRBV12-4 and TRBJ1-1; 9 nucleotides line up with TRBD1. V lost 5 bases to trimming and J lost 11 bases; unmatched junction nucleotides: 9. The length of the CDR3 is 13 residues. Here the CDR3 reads CASSLAGTGLAFF. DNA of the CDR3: TGTGCCAGCAGTCTCGCCGGGACAGGGTTGGCTTTCTTT.

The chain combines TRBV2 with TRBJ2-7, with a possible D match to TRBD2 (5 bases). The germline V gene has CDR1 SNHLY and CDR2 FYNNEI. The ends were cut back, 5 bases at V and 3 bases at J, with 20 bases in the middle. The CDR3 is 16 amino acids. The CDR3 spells CASSYGLGRLFYEQYV. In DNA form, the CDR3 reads TGTGCCAGCAGTTATGGACTGGGAAGGCTCTTCTACGAGCAGTACGTC.

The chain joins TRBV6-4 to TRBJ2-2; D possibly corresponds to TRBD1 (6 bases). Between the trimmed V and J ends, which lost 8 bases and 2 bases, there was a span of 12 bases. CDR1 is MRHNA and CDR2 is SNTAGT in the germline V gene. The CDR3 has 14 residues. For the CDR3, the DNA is TGTGCCAGCCGAGACAGGCAAAACACCGGGGAGCTGTTTTTT. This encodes CASRDRQNTGELFF.